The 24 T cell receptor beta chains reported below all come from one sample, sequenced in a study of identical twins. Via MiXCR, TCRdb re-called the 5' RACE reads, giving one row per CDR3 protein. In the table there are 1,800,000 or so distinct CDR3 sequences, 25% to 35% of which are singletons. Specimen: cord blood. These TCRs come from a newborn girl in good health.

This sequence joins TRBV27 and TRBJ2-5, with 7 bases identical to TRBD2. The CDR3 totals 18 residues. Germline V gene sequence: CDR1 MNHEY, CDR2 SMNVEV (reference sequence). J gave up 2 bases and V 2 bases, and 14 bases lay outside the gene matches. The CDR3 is CASSLTSVPLRGQETQYF. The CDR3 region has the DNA TGTGCCAGCAGTTTAACTAGCGTCCCCCTAAGAGGGCAAGAGACCCAGTACTTC.

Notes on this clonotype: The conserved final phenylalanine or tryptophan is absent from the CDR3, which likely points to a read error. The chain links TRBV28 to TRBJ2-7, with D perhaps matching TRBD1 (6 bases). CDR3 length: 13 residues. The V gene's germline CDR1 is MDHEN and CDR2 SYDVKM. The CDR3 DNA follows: TGTGCCAGTAGTTTATGGACAGCCTACGAGCAGTACTTA. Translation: CASSLWTAYEQYL.

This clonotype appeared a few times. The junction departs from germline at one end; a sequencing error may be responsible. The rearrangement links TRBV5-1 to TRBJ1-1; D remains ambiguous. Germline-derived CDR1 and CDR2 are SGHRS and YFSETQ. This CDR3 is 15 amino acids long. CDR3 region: CASSLSPGLNTEAFF. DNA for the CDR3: TGTGCCAGCAGCTTATCGCCGGGGTTGAACACTGAAGCTTTCTTT.

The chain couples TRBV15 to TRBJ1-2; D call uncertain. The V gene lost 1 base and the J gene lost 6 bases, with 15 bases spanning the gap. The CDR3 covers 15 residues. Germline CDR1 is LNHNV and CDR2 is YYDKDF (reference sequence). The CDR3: CATSRGAAPQNGYTF. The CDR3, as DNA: TGTGCCACCAGCAGAGGGGCGGCTCCACAGAATGGCTACACCTTC.

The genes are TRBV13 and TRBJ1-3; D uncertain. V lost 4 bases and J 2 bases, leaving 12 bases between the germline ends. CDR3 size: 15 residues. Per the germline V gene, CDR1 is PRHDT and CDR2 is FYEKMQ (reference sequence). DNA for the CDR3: TGTGCCAGCAGCTCACCTGCGGGGACTGGAAACACCATATATTTT. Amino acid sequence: CASSSPAGTGNTIYF.

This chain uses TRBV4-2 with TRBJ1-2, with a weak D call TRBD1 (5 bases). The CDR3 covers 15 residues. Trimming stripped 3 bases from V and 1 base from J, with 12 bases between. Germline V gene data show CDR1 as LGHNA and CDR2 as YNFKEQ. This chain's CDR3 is CASSHLGGDNYGYTF. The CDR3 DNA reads TGTGCCAGCAGCCACCTGGGAGGGGATAACTATGGCTACACCTTC.

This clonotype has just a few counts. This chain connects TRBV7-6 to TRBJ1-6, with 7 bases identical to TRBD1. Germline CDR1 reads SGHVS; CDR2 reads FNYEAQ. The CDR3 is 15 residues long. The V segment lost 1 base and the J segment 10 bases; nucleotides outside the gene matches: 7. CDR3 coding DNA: TGTGCCAGCAGCTTAGATTACAGGGGAGAATCACCCCTCCACTTT. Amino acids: CASSLDYRGESPLHF.

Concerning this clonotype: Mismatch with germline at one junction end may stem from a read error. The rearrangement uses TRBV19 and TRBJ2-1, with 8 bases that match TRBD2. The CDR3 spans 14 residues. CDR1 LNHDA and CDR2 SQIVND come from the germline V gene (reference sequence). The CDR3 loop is CAGSIGTSRDEQFF. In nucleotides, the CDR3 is TGTGCCGGTAGTATAGGGACTAGTCGGGATGAGCAGTTCTTC.

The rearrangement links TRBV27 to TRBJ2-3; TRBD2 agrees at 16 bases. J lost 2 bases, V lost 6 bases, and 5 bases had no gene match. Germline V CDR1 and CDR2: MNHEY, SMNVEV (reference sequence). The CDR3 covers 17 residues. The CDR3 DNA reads TGTGCCAGCAGGGGACTAGCGGGGGGGCCCCTCACAGATACGCAGTATTTT. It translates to CASRGLAGGPLTDTQYF.

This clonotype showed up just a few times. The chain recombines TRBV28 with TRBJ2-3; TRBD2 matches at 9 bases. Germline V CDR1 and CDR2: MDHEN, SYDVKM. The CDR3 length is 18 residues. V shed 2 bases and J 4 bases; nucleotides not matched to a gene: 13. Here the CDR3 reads CASSLIWASSGVADTQYF. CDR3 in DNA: TGTGCCAGCAGTTTAATTTGGGCCTCTAGCGGGGTAGCAGATACGCAGTATTTT. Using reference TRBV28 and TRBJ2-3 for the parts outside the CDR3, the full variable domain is DVKVTQSSRYLVKRTGEKVFLECVQDMDHENMFWYRQDPGLGLRLIYFSYDVKMKEKGDIPEGYSVSREKKERFSLILESASTNQTSMYLCASSLIWASSGVADTQYFGPGTRLTVL.

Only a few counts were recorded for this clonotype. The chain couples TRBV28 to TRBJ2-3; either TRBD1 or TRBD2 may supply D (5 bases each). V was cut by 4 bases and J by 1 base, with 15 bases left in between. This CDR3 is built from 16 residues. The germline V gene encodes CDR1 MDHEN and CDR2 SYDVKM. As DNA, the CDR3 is TGTGCCAGCAGTTCCCCGTGGGGGTCCGGCACAGATACGCAGTATTTT. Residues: CASSSPWGSGTDTQYF.

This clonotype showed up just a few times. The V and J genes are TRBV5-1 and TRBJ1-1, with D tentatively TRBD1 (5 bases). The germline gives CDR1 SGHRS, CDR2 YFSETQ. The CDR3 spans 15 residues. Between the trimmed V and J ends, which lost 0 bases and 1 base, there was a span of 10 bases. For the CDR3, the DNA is TGCGCCAGCAGCTTGGTGAGGGGCGCGAACACTGAAGCTTTCTTT. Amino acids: CASSLVRGANTEAFF.

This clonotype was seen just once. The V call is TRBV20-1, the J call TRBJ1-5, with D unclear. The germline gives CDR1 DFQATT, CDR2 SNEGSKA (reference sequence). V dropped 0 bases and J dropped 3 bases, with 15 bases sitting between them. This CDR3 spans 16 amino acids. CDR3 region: CSARDHEGLNNQPQHF. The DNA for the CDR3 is TGCAGTGCTAGAGATCATGAAGGGTTGAACAATCAGCCCCAGCATTTT.

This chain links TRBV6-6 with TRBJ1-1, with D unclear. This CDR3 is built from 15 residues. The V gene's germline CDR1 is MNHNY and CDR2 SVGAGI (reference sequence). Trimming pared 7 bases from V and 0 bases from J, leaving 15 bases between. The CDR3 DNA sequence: TGTGCCAGCACCCAAATGGGAGACCTGAACACTGAAGCTTTCTTT. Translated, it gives CASTQMGDLNTEAFF.

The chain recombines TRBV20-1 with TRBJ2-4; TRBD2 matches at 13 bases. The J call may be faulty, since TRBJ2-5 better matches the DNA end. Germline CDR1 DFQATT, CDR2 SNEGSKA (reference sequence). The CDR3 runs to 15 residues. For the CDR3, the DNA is TGCAGTGCTACTGGGACTAGCGGGACTGGAGAGACCCAGTACTTC. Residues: CSATGTSGTGETQYF.

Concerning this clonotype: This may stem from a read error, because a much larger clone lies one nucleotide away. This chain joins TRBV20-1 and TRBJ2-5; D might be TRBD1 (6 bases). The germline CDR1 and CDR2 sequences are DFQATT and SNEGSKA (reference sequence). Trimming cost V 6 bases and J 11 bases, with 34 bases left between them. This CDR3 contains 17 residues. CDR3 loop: CSAKSRVGARSYNEQYF. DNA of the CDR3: TGCAGTGCCAAAAGCCGAGTGGGGGCTCGCTCCTACAATGAGCAGTACTTC.

In nucleotides, the CDR3 is TGTGCCAGCAGACTCGGACAGGTGCTCAATCAGCCCCAGCATTTT. Amino acids: CASRLGQVLNQPQHF. The chain employs TRBV2 and TRBJ1-5, with 7 bases identical to TRBD1. The V segment lost 6 bases and the J segment 3 bases; nucleotides outside the gene matches: 8. The CDR3 covers 15 residues. Germline V gene lookup returns CDR1 SNHLY and CDR2 FYNNEI.

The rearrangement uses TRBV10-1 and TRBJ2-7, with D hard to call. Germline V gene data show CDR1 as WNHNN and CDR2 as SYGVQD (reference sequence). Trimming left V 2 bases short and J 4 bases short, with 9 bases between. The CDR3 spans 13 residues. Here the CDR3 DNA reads TGCGCCAGCAGTGAGCGTTTTCCTTACGAGCAGTACTTC. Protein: CASSERFPYEQYF.

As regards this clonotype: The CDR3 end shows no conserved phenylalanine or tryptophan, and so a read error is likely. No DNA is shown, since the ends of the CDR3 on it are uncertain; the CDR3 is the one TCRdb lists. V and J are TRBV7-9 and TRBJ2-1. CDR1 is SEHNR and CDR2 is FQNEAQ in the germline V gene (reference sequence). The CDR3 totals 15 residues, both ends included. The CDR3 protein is CASSSVGIWRMSSSS.

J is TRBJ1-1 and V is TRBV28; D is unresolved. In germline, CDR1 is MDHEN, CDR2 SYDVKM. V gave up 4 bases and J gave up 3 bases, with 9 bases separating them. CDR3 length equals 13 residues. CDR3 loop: CASSSQVHTEAFF. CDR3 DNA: TGTGCCAGCAGTTCTCAGGTTCACACTGAAGCTTTCTTT.

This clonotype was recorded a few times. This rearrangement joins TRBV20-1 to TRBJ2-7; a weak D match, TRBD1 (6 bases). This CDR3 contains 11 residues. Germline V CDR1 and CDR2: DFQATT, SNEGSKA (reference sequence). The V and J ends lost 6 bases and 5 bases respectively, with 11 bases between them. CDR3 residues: CSAYRVHEQYF. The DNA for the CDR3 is TGCAGTGCGTACAGGGTCCACGAGCAGTACTTC.

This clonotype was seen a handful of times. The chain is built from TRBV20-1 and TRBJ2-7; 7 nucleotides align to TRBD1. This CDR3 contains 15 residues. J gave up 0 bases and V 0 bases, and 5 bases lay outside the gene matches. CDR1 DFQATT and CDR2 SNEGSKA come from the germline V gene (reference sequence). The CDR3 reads CSARDSRGPSYEQYF. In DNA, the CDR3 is TGCAGTGCTAGAGATTCGAGGGGGCCCTCCTACGAGCAGTACTTC.

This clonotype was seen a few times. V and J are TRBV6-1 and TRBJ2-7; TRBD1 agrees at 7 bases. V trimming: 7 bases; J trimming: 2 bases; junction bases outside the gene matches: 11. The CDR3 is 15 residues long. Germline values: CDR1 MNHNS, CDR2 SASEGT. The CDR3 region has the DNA TGTGCCAGCAATCCGGCGACAGGGAGAACCTACGAGCAGTACTTC. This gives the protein CASNPATGRTYEQYF.

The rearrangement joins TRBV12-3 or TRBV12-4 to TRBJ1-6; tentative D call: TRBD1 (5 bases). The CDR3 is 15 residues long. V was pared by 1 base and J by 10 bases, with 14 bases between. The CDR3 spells CASSLVGVPPSPLHF. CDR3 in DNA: TGTGCCAGCAGTTTAGTGGGGGTCCCGCCGTCACCCCTCCACTTT.